Listed here are 25 T cell receptor beta chains from one sample, sequenced in a study of identical twins. Each CDR3 protein gets one entry after TCRdb re-called the 5' RACE reads with MiXCR. Here the sample spans a few hundred thousand distinct CDR3 sequences, 15% to 20% being singletons. What was sequenced was naive T cells sorted from blood. Source of these receptors: a man between 50 and 59 years old in good health.

The table lists this clonotype with many counts. This chain connects TRBV4-3 to TRBJ2-1; the D is unclear. Germline CDR1 LGHNA, CDR2 YSLEER. The CDR3 is made up of 17 amino acids. V lost 1 base and J lost 3, with 16 bases in between. The DNA of the CDR3 is TGCGCCAGCAGCCAAGTGGATTTTCTCGGCCTCTACAATGAGCAGTTCTTC. Translated: CASSQVDFLGLYNEQFF.

In this sample, this clonotype turned up a few times. The CDR3 DNA reads as TGCAGTGCTAGATGGAGATTTGGGACAGGGGCTAACTCCTACGAGCAGTACTTC. Translation gives CSARWRFGTGANSYEQYF. The chain recombines TRBV20-1 with TRBJ2-7, with 10 nucleotides matching TRBD1. V lost 2 bases to trimming and J lost 0 bases; unmatched junction nucleotides: 13. There are 18 residues in the CDR3. CDR1 and CDR2 from the germline V gene are DFQATT and SNEGSKA (reference sequence).

The V and J genes are TRBV18 and TRBJ2-2; 9 positions match TRBD1. Trimming removed 4 bases from V and 5 bases from J; junction bases left unmatched: 11. The CDR3 runs to 17 residues. Germline-derived CDR1 and CDR2 are KGHSH and LQKENI. The CDR3 here is CASSLTTRDRATGELFF. DNA for the CDR3: TGTGCCAGCTCACTAACGACGAGGGACAGGGCGACCGGGGAGCTGTTTTTT.

This sequence joins TRBV20-1 and TRBJ2-7; TRBD2 is a possible D gene (5 bases). This CDR3 is 14 amino acids long. Per the germline V gene, CDR1 is DFQATT and CDR2 is SNEGSKA (reference sequence). Trimming shortened V by 3 bases and J by 4 bases, and 16 bases separated the two germline ends. This CDR3 is CSAREVGEGYEQYF. The CDR3 DNA reads TGCAGTGCTAGGGAGGTTGGGGAAGGGTACGAGCAGTACTTC.

There are many counts of this clonotype. The chain combines TRBV28 with TRBJ1-4, with D maybe TRBD1 (5 bases). Germline V gene data show CDR1 as MDHEN and CDR2 as SYDVKM. Trimming left V 3 bases short and J 5 bases short, with 10 bases between. The CDR3 is 14 amino acids. The CDR3 here is CASSFAGRNEKLFF. Here the CDR3 DNA reads TGTGCCAGCAGTTTTGCAGGGAGGAATGAAAAACTGTTTTTT.

This rearrangement joins TRBV6-5 to TRBJ2-7; D unclear. Per the germline V gene, CDR1 is MNHEY and CDR2 is SVGAGI. The ends were cut back, 0 bases at V and 2 bases at J, with 5 bases in the middle. The CDR3 has 13 residues. CDR3 coding DNA: TGTGCCAGCAGTTACTCGGTAGCCTACGAGCAGTACTTC. This gives the protein CASSYSVAYEQYF.

V gene TRBV29-1 combines with J gene TRBJ1-4, with D unclear. Germline loops: CDR1 SQVTM, CDR2 ANQGSEA. The CDR3 spans 15 residues. V was cut by 7 bases and J by 0 bases, with 15 bases left in between. The CDR3, as DNA: TGCAGCGCTAAAAAAGGAGCGGCAACTAATGAAAAACTGTTTTTT. Translated, it gives CSAKKGAATNEKLFF.

This clonotype has a count of ten or more. The V call is TRBV15, the J call TRBJ2-3; no reliable D call. From germline, CDR1 is LNHNV and CDR2 YYDKDF (reference sequence). This CDR3 comprises 15 residues. V gave up 3 bases and J gave up 0 bases, with 10 bases separating them. CDR3 loop: CATSSSRASTDTQYF. DNA of the CDR3: TGTGCCACCAGCAGCTCCCGTGCTAGCACAGATACGCAGTATTTT.

The chain joins TRBV20-1 to TRBJ1-5; D remains unclear. The CDR3 spans 13 residues. Per germline, CDR1 DFQATT and CDR2 SNEGSKA (reference sequence). The germline V and J ends were trimmed by 6 bases and 0 bases, with 9 bases remaining between them. CDR3 coding DNA: TGCAGTGCCCAGATTTCTAGCAATCAGCCCCAGCATTTT. Its translation is CSAQISSNQPQHF.

The V gene is TRBV11-3, the J gene TRBJ2-5; 12 bases are shared with TRBD2. Germline CDR1 and CDR2: SGHNT and YENEEA. This CDR3 spans 15 amino acids. Trimming removed 5 bases from V and 5 bases from J; junction bases left unmatched: 6. The CDR3 region is CASSVTSGSGETQYF. As DNA, the CDR3 is TGTGCCAGCAGCGTGACTAGCGGGAGCGGGGAGACCCAGTACTTC.

The chain links TRBV27 to TRBJ1-5; D gene ambiguous. Trimming took 6 bases from V and 3 from J, leaving 9 bases between them. The CDR3 has 13 residues. CDR1 MNHEY and CDR2 SMNVEV come from the germline V gene (reference sequence). The CDR3 here is CASRDGPNQPQHF. The CDR3 DNA sequence: TGTGCCAGCAGGGACGGACCCAATCAGCCCCAGCATTTT.

This clonotype appeared a few times. The chain recombines TRBV15 with TRBJ2-2; a weak D match, TRBD1 (6 bases). V dropped 2 bases and J dropped 2 bases, with 15 bases sitting between them. Germline-derived CDR1 and CDR2 are LNHNV and YYDKDF (reference sequence). The CDR3 sequence is 17 residues long. The CDR3 here is CATSRKGQGLNTGELFF. CDR3 DNA: TGTGCCACCAGCAGAAAAGGGCAGGGGCTAAACACCGGGGAGCTGTTTTTT.

The chain combines TRBV27 with TRBJ2-1; D might be TRBD1 or TRBD2, each matching 5 bases. The germline V gene encodes CDR1 MNHEY and CDR2 SMNVEV (reference sequence). The CDR3 loop spans 15 amino acids. Trimming pared 2 bases from V and 5 bases from J, leaving 13 bases between. The CDR3 coding sequence is TGTGCCAGCAGTTTACAGGGACGCGGTCACAATGAGCAGTTCTTC. This sequence encodes CASSLQGRGHNEQFF.

This clonotype was detected only a few times. The CDR3 reads CASSQDQPGQGHYGYTF. Written as DNA, the CDR3 is TGCGCCAGCAGCCAAGACCAACCGGGACAGGGGCACTATGGCTACACCTTC. The chain recombines TRBV4-1 with TRBJ1-2; 10 positions agree with TRBD1. Trimming removed 0 bases from V and 3 bases from J; junction bases left unmatched: 7. The germline CDR1 and CDR2 sequences are MGHRA and YSYEKL. The CDR3 sequence is 17 residues long.

There are a few counts of this clonotype. The V gene is TRBV12-3 or TRBV12-4, the J gene TRBJ2-6; the D is unclear. The CDR3 has 17 residues. V was trimmed by 2 bases and J by 0 bases, leaving 11 bases between them. CDR3 DNA: TGTGCCAGCAGTTTAAGGCAGTTTTCCTCTGGGGCCAACGTCCTGACTTTC. Translated, it gives CASSLRQFSSGANVLTF.

The chain is built from TRBV5-1 and TRBJ1-6; a possible D gene is TRBD1 (6 bases). The CDR3 is made up of 14 amino acids. Germline CDR1 and CDR2: SGHRS and YFSETQ. Trimming stripped 2 bases from V and 8 bases from J, with 11 bases between. The CDR3 nucleotides read TGCGCCAGCAGCTTAAGGGGGGAGGATTCACCCCTCCACTTT. Its protein product is CASSLRGEDSPLHF.

This chain connects TRBV12-3 or TRBV12-4 to TRBJ2-1, with 9 bases lining up with TRBD1. V was clipped by 6 bases and J by 8 bases; unmatched bases: 11. CDR3 size: 15 residues. CDR3 sequence: CASRQGQGFMYEQFF. The CDR3 DNA is TGTGCCAGCAGGCAGGGACAGGGTTTCATGTATGAGCAGTTCTTC.

This clonotype was found many times. This sequence joins TRBV12-3 or TRBV12-4 and TRBJ1-5, with unresolved D. Between the trimmed V and J ends, which lost 5 bases and 8 bases, there was a span of 13 bases. The CDR3 loop spans 13 amino acids. In DNA, the CDR3 is TGTGCCAGCAGTCCGACGGTCCGAGAGCCCCAGCATTTT. Protein product: CASSPTVREPQHF.

This clonotype occurred many times. V usage is TRBV7-2 and J usage is TRBJ2-7, with D tentatively TRBD1 or TRBD2 (5 bases each). The V gene lost 3 bases and the J gene lost 0 bases, with 15 bases spanning the gap. The germline gives CDR1 SGHTA, CDR2 FQGNSA. The CDR3 extends over 16 amino acids. The CDR3 DNA sequence: TGTGCCAGCAGCTTGCCCCGGGACGGAACCTCCTACGAGCAGTACTTC. Its translation is CASSLPRDGTSYEQYF.

This clonotype was detected ten times or more. The V and J genes are TRBV20-1 and TRBJ2-1; D perhaps matches TRBD2 (6 bases). Germline values: CDR1 DFQATT, CDR2 SNEGSKA (reference sequence). The length of the CDR3 is 14 residues. Between the trimmed V and J ends, which lost 4 bases and 8 bases, there was a span of 18 bases. CDR3 nucleotides: TGCAGTGCTAATGGGCTGCGGGGCGAGGATGAGCAGTTCTTC. It is translated as CSANGLRGEDEQFF.

This clonotype was observed a few times. This sequence joins TRBV27 and TRBJ2-7; no clear D gene. CDR1 MNHEY and CDR2 SMNVEV come from the germline V gene (reference sequence). V was cut by 4 bases and J by 7 bases, with 11 bases left in between. The CDR3 totals 12 residues. The CDR3 region is CASSSSVGEQYF. The CDR3 bases are TGTGCCAGCAGTTCATCCGTGGGTGAGCAGTACTTC.

The chain uses TRBV5-1 and TRBJ2-7; D may be TRBD1 (5 bases). The CDR3 has 16 residues. Deletions cut 1 base from V and 3 bases from J, with 17 bases between. Germline V gene lookup returns CDR1 SGHRS and CDR2 YFSETQ. The CDR3 is CASSLNGATAFYEQYF. In DNA, the CDR3 is TGCGCCAGCAGCTTGAATGGGGCAACGGCGTTCTACGAGCAGTACTTC.

In its sample, this clonotype was seen a few times. The rearrangement links TRBV9 to TRBJ2-3; D is unclear. Germline-derived CDR1 and CDR2 are SGDLS and YYNGEE. This CDR3 is built from 15 residues. Trimming removed 0 bases from V and 6 bases from J, with 14 bases in between. The CDR3: CASSVDGRTYDTQYF. The CDR3 DNA reads TGTGCCAGCAGCGTAGATGGACGTACGTACGATACGCAGTATTTT.

This clonotype has just a few counts. The chain links TRBV10-3 to TRBJ2-7; 7 positions match TRBD2. This CDR3 has 14 amino acids. Germline-derived CDR1 and CDR2 are ENHRY and SYGVKD. V shed 10 bases and J 3 bases; nucleotides not matched to a gene: 12. CDR3 loop: CATASGGANYEQYF. The DNA of the CDR3 is TGTGCCACCGCTAGCGGAGGGGCGAACTACGAGCAGTACTTC.

The rearrangement links TRBV5-6 to TRBJ2-5; a weak D match, TRBD2 (6 bases). CDR1 and CDR2 (germline): SGHDT, YYEEEE. This CDR3 is built from 15 residues. Between the trimmed V and J ends, which lost 1 base and 5 bases, there was a span of 15 bases. This CDR3 is CASSLMGTREETQYF. The CDR3 bases are TGTGCCAGCAGCTTGATGGGGACTCGGGAGGAGACCCAGTACTTC.